This T cell receptor (beta chain) was sequenced during a study of control samples from healthy donors and cancer patients. CDR1 LGHNA and CDR2 YSLEER come from the germline V gene. With V trimmed by 1 base and J by 8 bases, 9 bases remained unmatched. The CDR3 runs 17 residues. Sequencing was performed with immunoSEQ multiplex PCR; in TCRdb, only in-frame clones are kept and a portion is missing. Of 400,000 to 500,000 clones listed, 80% to 95% are singletons. This clonotype originated in a man aged 35 to 55 with head and neck cancer. The V gene is TRBV4-3, the J gene TRBJ1-4, with 11 positions matching TRBD1. The sample was PBMCs. CDR3 DNA: TGCGCCAGCAGCCAAGGATTTCCGGGACAGGGGGAAGAAAAACTGTTTTTT. Amino acid sequence: CASSQGFPGQGEEKLFF.